The TCR beta chain under discussion was sequenced for a study of blood T cell repertoires in COVID-19. Whole-study context: Acute and convalescent COVID-19 samples came from the United States, Italy and Spain.

The CDR3 has 17 amino acids. Trimming removed 5 bases from V and 4 bases from J; junction bases left unmatched: 11. Germline V CDR1 and CDR2: SGHTA, FQGNSA. Per the original methods: The authors estimated nucleated cell counts from reference gene primer amplification. Method: immunoSEQ multiplex PCR; TCRdb's copy keeps in-frame clones and lacks some. D and trimming come from the DNA, and the V and J calls and clone size come from that table. The table records 160,000 or so clones, about four fifths of them present only once. The sample taken for sequencing was peripheral blood. This receptor was obtained from a man aged 55 to 69 with active or convalescent COVID-19. The chain carries TRBV7-2 and TRBJ2-7, with TRBD2 matching 13 bases. The CDR3 here is CASSTNPTSGRRYEQYF. The DNA of the CDR3 is TGTGCCAGCAGCACCAACCCGACTAGCGGGAGGAGGTACGAGCAGTACTTC.